The rows below give T cell receptor beta chains drawn from one sample of a study of OX40 agonist ivuxolimab in advanced cancers. TCRdb keeps only in-frame clones here, not all; method: immunoSEQ multiplex PCR. The repertoire holds under 90,000 clones, with roughly 88% as singletons. The starting material was CD4+ or CD8+ T cells sorted from blood, obtained in a trial of the OX40 agonist ivuxolimab. The receptors originated from an adult with an advanced solid tumor such as melanoma, head and neck, liver or kidney cancer. CDR3s include the opening cysteine and the closing phenylalanine or tryptophan. The order of the fields is clone size, J gene, D gene, V gene, CDR3 length, CDR3 protein, CDR3 DNA. D genes are given only for firm matches. A clone size is listed for some rows: how often the clone was seen (once, few, many), or a class if it is expanded.

. TRBJ2-4 TRBD1 TRBV27 16 CASSRGTGNAKNIQYF TGTGCCAGCAGTAGGGGGACAGGGAATGCCAAAAACATTCAGTACTTC
. TRBJ2-3 . TRBV7-3 13 CASRLSSTDTQYF TGTGCCAGCAGACTCTCTAGCACAGATACGCAGTATTTT
. TRBJ2-7 TRBD1 TRBV10-1 15 CAIQGAKVVSHEQYF TGCGCCATACAGGGGGCGAAGGTAGTTTCGCACGAGCAGTACTTC
. TRBJ2-5 . TRBV2 13 CASQRDDGETQYF TGTGCCAGCCAGAGAGATGACGGGGAGACCCAGTACTTC
once TRBJ2-2 . TRBV9 16 CASSVGPSQDTGELFF TGTGCCAGCAGCGTAGGCCCCAGTCAGGACACCGGGGAGCTGTTTTTT
. TRBJ2-7 . TRBV28 14 CASSLVGHPYEQYF TGTGCCAGCAGTTTAGTGGGCCACCCCTACGAGCAGTACTTC
. TRBJ2-7 TRBD2 TRBV5-1 17 CASSLEDYGAGIDEQYF TGCGCCAGCAGCTTGGAAGATTATGGAGCGGGAATAGACGAGCAGTACTTC
. TRBJ1-2 TRBD1 TRBV5-1 13 CASSLPDRGGYTF TGCGCCAGCAGCTTGCCCGACAGGGGTGGCTACACCTTC
. TRBJ2-2 TRBD2 TRBV10-3 15 CATSGTSDGTGELFF TGTGCCACCAGCGGGACTAGCGACGGCACCGGGGAGCTGTTTTTT
. TRBJ2-3 TRBD2 TRBV11-2 15 CASGRLAGSTDTQYF TGTGCCAGCGGCCGACTAGCGGGAAGCACAGATACGCAGTATTTT
. TRBJ2-1 . TRBV5-3 18 CARSSRANLRSSYNEQFF TGTGCCAGAAGCTCCCGGGCCAACTTGCGGAGCTCCTACAATGAGCAGTTCTTC
. TRBJ2-2 TRBD1 TRBV27 19 CASSPIPGQGAANTGELFF TGTGCCAGTTCCCCCATTCCGGGACAGGGGGCCGCGAACACCGGGGAGCTGTTTTTT
. TRBJ2-3 TRBD2 TRBV5-6 12 CASSLTGGTQYF TGTGCCAGCAGTCTGACGGGAGGTACGCAGTATTTT
. TRBJ2-3 TRBD2 TRBV28 16 CASSTGTSGGVDTQYF TGTGCCAGCAGCACAGGGACTAGCGGGGGGGTAGATACGCAGTATTTT
. TRBJ1-5 . TRBV7-8 15 CASSLKLSRGDVQHF TGTGCCAGCAGCTTAAAATTGTCTCGCGGGGACGTTCAGCATTTT
. TRBJ1-1 . TRBV6-1 13 CASRDSGNTEAFF TGTGCCAGCAGAGACAGTGGTAACACTGAAGCTTTCTTT
once TRBJ1-1 . TRBV5-1 13 CASSLAGNTEAFF TGCGCCAGCAGCTTGGCCGGGAACACTGAAGCTTTCTTT
. TRBJ1-2 . TRBV28 12 CATNDRSYGYTF TGTGCTACAAACGACAGATCCTATGGCTACACCTTC
. TRBJ2-6 . TRBV28 15 CASTINFSGANVLTF TGTGCCAGCACTATAAACTTCTCTGGGGCCAACGTCCTGACTTTC
. TRBJ1-1 . TRBV19 13 CASSMKGDTEAFF TGTGCCAGTAGTATGAAAGGGGACACTGAAGCTTTCTTT
once TRBJ2-3 TRBD1 TRBV5-1 16 CASSSGTGTFTDTQYF TGCGCCAGCAGCTCGGGGACAGGGACGTTCACAGATACGCAGTATTTT
few TRBJ1-1 TRBD1 TRBV14 17 CASSQGGQGRWYTEAFF TGTGCCAGCAGCCAAGGAGGACAGGGCCGCTGGTACACTGAAGCTTTCTTT
. TRBJ1-2 . TRBV6-5 13 CASSPGSNYGYTF TGTGCCAGCAGTCCCGGATCAAACTATGGCTACACCTTC
. TRBJ1-2 . TRBV7-8 13 CASSLTSLRGYTF TGTGCCAGCAGCCTTACAAGCCTCCGTGGCTACACCTTC
. TRBJ2-1 . TRBV2 14 CASSAQGRYNEQFF TGTGCCAGCAGTGCACAGGGCCGCTACAATGAGCAGTTCTTC
. TRBJ1-3 TRBD1 TRBV28 14 CASNIQGVGNTIYF TGTGCCAGCAACATACAGGGGGTCGGAAACACCATATATTTT
. TRBJ1-1 . TRBV18 16 CASSPPGRGVNTEAFF TGTGCCAGCTCACCACCGGGTCGAGGGGTGAACACTGAAGCTTTCTTT
. TRBJ2-7 TRBD1 TRBV29-1 15 CSVDPDRLEVYEQYF TGCAGCGTTGACCCGGACAGGCTCGAAGTCTACGAGCAGTACTTC
once TRBJ2-5 TRBD2 TRBV2 15 CASSPLAGLQETQYF TGTGCCAGCAGTCCGCTAGCGGGCCTCCAAGAGACCCAGTACTTC